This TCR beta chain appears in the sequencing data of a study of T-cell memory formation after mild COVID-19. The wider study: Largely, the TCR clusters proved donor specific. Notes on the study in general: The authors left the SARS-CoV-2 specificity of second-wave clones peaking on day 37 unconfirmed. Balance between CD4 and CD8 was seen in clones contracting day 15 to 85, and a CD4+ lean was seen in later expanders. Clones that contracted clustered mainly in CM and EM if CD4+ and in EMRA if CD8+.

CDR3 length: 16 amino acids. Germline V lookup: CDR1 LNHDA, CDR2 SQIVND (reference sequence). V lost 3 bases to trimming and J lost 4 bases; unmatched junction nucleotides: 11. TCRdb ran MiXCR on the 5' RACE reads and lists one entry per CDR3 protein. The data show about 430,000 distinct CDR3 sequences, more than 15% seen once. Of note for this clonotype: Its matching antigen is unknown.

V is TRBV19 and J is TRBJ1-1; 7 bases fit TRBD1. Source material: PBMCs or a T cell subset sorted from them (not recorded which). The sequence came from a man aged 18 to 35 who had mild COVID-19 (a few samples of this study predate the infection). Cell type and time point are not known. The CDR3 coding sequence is TGTGCCAGTAGTATCGGTCTGGCAGGGGGTCCCACTGAAGCTTTCTTT. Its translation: CASSIGLAGGPTEAFF.